This is a list of T cell receptor beta chains from one sample in a study of T-cell memory formation after mild COVID-19. TCRdb reprocessed the 5' RACE reads via MiXCR and lists one record per CDR3 protein. The sample holds more than 120,000 distinct CDR3 sequences, about 19% seen once. The sample was PBMCs or a T cell subset sorted from them (not recorded which). The source is an adult woman who had mild COVID-19 (a few samples of this study predate the infection). Cell type and time point are not known. CDR3s leave out the opening cysteine and the closing phenylalanine or tryptophan. For some rows the clone size is stated as once, few or many, or as a class when expanded; others skip it.

TRBJ1-2 | . | TRBV4-1 | ASSRQVSRNDYGYT
TRBJ1-1 | . | TRBV12-3/TRBV12-4 | ASSLDGGPFEAF
TRBJ2-2 | . | TRBV12-3/TRBV12-4 | AIPLAGGMNTGELF
TRBJ2-1 | . | TRBV6-2/TRBV6-3 | ASSSNFLYNEQF
TRBJ2-1 | . | TRBV24-1 | ATSDFGFREGGYNEQF
TRBJ1-5 | few | TRBV3-1 | ASSHANRGQPQH
TRBJ1-2 | . | TRBV25-1 | ASSHWGGYT
TRBJ2-3 | . | TRBV24-1 | ATSDNRGSTDTQY
TRBJ2-7 | . | TRBV15 | ATSKGQSANYEQY
TRBJ1-2 | . | TRBV6-6 | ASSYGLDGYT
TRBJ2-1 | . | TRBV12-3/TRBV12-4 | ASSETGTKYNEQF
TRBJ1-1 | few | TRBV5-1 | ASSLDRKEAF
TRBJ1-2 | . | TRBV5-1 | ASSPPGQGAIYGYT
TRBJ1-2 | . | TRBV7-8 | ASSPRGRGGEYGYT
TRBJ2-5 | . | TRBV15 | ATNAARQETQY
TRBJ1-5 | . | TRBV6-1 | ASSAENQPQH
TRBJ2-3 | . | TRBV4-2 | ASSQGPSGTSTRAQY
TRBJ2-5 | . | TRBV24-1 | ATSDTQETQY
TRBJ2-1 | many | TRBV7-2 | ASSRLAVSYNEQF
TRBJ1-1 | few | TRBV24-1 | ATGTGNAEAF
TRBJ1-1 | . | TRBV5-1 | ASSSTMNTEAF
TRBJ2-3 | few | TRBV7-8 | ASSFFIGAADTQY
TRBJ1-2 | few | TRBV20-1 | SARTHTGADGYT
TRBJ2-2 | few | TRBV6-2/TRBV6-3 | ASSYAGLTGELF
TRBJ2-2 | . | TRBV7-3 | ASNQGQNLNTGELF
TRBJ2-3 | . | TRBV6-5 | ASSYSTADTQY
TRBJ2-7 | . | TRBV4-3 | ASSQDRSYYEQY
TRBJ2-1 | few | TRBV7-9 | ASSLTLTRDRAHNEQF
TRBJ2-7 | . | TRBV10-3 | AISEAGTSGLYEQY
TRBJ2-5 | . | TRBV30 | AWATGIGETQY
TRBJ2-5 | . | TRBV6-1 | ASSGQVFQETQY
TRBJ2-3 | few | TRBV29-1 | SVSSRTDTQY
TRBJ2-1 | . | TRBV12-3/TRBV12-4 | ASQVGSIARSRNEQF
TRBJ2-1 | few | TRBV7-9 | ASRKISDLMKAQF
TRBJ1-2 | . | TRBV12-3/TRBV12-4 | ASTPLDGYT
TRBJ1-6 | . | TRBV7-2 | ASRRDRVNSPLH
TRBJ2-3 | few | TRBV5-1 | ASSLAFRGTDTQY
TRBJ2-5 | . | TRBV18 | ASSGQSQETQY
TRBJ2-7 | . | TRBV6-5 | ASSYTSSAYEQY
TRBJ2-1 | . | TRBV4-2 | ASSQDRADEQF
TRBJ2-7 | . | TRBV6-2/TRBV6-3 | ASRDGPYEQY
TRBJ1-5 | . | TRBV23-1 | ASSQPYPGVNNQPQH
TRBJ1-2 | few | TRBV5-1 | ASSPGDGAYGYT
TRBJ2-5 | once | TRBV24-1 | ATSADRETQY